The sequence of this T cell receptor (beta chain) was determined in a study of blood T cell repertoires in COVID-19. The overall study: Both acute and convalescent COVID-19 samples were obtained from the United States, Italy and Spain. In each case, the material was cDNA or gDNA derived from T cells, B-cell-depleted T cells, or PBMCs.

The CDR3 is 16 residues long. J lost 0 bases, V lost 2 bases, and 6 bases had no gene match. Germline V CDR1 and CDR2: MNHEY, SMNVEV (reference sequence). In the original processing: Amplification with reference gene primers provided the estimates of nucleated cell counts. TCRdb keeps only in-frame clones here, not all; method: immunoSEQ multiplex PCR. V, J and clone size reflect that table, while D and trimming were determined from the DNA. The sample has a few hundred thousand clones; around 85% are singletons. The receptor's source is a woman aged 25 to 39 who had recovered from COVID-19. The chain employs TRBV27 and TRBJ1-1, with 7 nucleotides matching TRBD1. The material sequenced was PBMCs or T cells enriched from blood (not recorded which). The CDR3 coding sequence is TGTGCCAGCAGTTTAATAAGGGGGCTTATGAACACTGAAGCTTTCTTT. Its translation is CASSLIRGLMNTEAFF.